The 16 T cell receptor beta chains below all came from one sample that was sequenced in a study of blood T cell repertoires in COVID-19. Sequencing used immunoSEQ multiplex PCR; TCRdb keeps in-frame clones, though not all of them. In the table there are fewer than 70,000 clones, 80% to 90% of which are singletons. The sequenced sample was peripheral blood. These receptors came from a man aged 45-60 years with active COVID-19.

The CDR3 region has the DNA TGCAGCGTTTATTTAAGGCTAGCGGCTGGGGGTCGAGAGACCCAGTACTTC. Translating it yields CSVYLRLAAGGRETQYF. V and J are TRBV29-1 and TRBJ2-5, with 7 bases fitting TRBD2. CDR1 and CDR2 (germline): SQVTM, ANQGSEA. The J segment lost 4 bases and the V segment lost 5 bases, leaving 19 bases of the junction unmatched. The CDR3 spans 17 residues. The full variable domain, with the rest looked up from reference TRBV29-1 and TRBJ2-5, is SAVISQKPSRDICQRGTSLTIQCQVDSQVTMMFWYRQQPGQSLTLIATANQGSEATYESGFVIDKFPISRPNLTFSTLTVSNMSPEDSSIYLCSVYLRLAAGGRETQYFGPGTRLLVL.

In DNA form, the CDR3 reads TGTGCCAGCAGCCAAAAAGCGGCCAAGGGCACAGATACGCAGTATTTT. This codes for CASSQKAAKGTDTQYF. The chain has TRBV3-1 (or the pseudogene TRBV3-2) and TRBJ2-3, with D possibly being TRBD2 (5 bases). Germline V CDR1 and CDR2: LGHDT, YNNKEL (reference sequence). The CDR3 is 16 residues long. V was clipped by 2 bases and J by 1 base, with 13 bases between them.

CDR3 loop: CASSPGTGVDTQYF. The CDR3, as DNA: TGTGCCAGCTCACCAGGGACAGGGGTGGATACGCAGTATTTT. The V call is TRBV18, the J call TRBJ2-3, with TRBD1 matching over 10 bases. The CDR3 is made up of 14 amino acids. CDR1 KGHSH and CDR2 LQKENI come from the germline V gene. The trim removed 2 bases at V and 6 bases at J, leaving 2 bases unmatched.

V is TRBV6-5 and J is TRBJ1-1, with 7 bases fitting TRBD1. Trimming removed 7 bases from V and 4 bases from J; junction bases left unmatched: 6. Germline V lookup: CDR1 MNHEY, CDR2 SVGAGI. The CDR3 extends over 13 amino acids. The CDR3 nucleotides read TGTGCCAGCAAGAGGGCAGGGGGCACTGAAGCTTTCTTT. This translates into CASKRAGGTEAFF.

The DNA for the CDR3 is TGTGCCAGCAGTGCCGGGACAGACAATGAGCAGTTCTTC. Amino acids: CASSAGTDNEQFF. V usage is TRBV27 and J usage is TRBJ2-1; 7 bases fit TRBD1. This CDR3 comprises 13 residues. Looked up from germline, CDR1 is MNHEY and CDR2 is SMNVEV (reference sequence). V dropped 5 bases and J dropped 5; count of bases not matched to a gene: 3.

The rearrangement uses TRBV6-6 and TRBJ2-1, with TRBD1 identical over 7 bases. Trimming cost V 5 bases and J 2 bases; bases outside gene matches: 6. Germline V CDR1 and CDR2: MNHNY, SVGAGI (reference sequence). The CDR3 has 15 residues. The CDR3 DNA sequence: TGTGCCAGCAGTCCACGGGACAGTACCTACAATGAGCAGTTCTTC. Translation gives CASSPRDSTYNEQFF.

The chain links TRBV30 to TRBJ2-7; the D gene is possibly TRBD1 (6 bases). The germline V and J ends were trimmed by 0 bases and 1 base, with 7 bases remaining between them. Per the germline V gene, CDR1 is GTSNPN and CDR2 is SVGIG (reference sequence). The CDR3 length is 13 residues. The CDR3: CAWSVGQSYEQYF. The DNA of the CDR3 is TGTGCCTGGAGTGTAGGACAGTCCTACGAGCAGTACTTC.

The chain uses TRBV11-2 and TRBJ2-3; a possible D gene is TRBD1 (5 bases). The V end was cut by 5 bases, the J end by 4 bases, with 7 bases between. The CDR3 is 12 amino acids. Germline CDR1 is SGHAT and CDR2 is FQNNGV. The CDR3 DNA follows: TGTGCCAGCAGCCCACAGGCAGATACGCAGTATTTT. This codes for CASSPQADTQYF.

The gene calls are TRBV27 and TRBJ2-3; TRBD2 is a possible D gene (5 bases). V shed 4 bases and J shed 9 bases, with 11 bases lying between them. Germline-derived CDR1 and CDR2 are MNHEY and SMNVEV (reference sequence). This CDR3 spans 12 amino acids. The chain's CDR3 is CASSSDRRTQYF. The CDR3 nucleotides read TGTGCCAGCAGTTCCGATCGGAGGACGCAGTATTTT.

V is TRBV6-5 and J is TRBJ1-4, with D unresolved. The germline V gene encodes CDR1 MNHEY and CDR2 SVGAGI. This CDR3 is built from 13 residues. V was trimmed by 3 bases and J by 7 bases, leaving 9 bases between them. The DNA of the CDR3 is TGTGCCAGCAGTTATCCGGGGAGTGAAAAACTGTTTTTT. Its translation: CASSYPGSEKLFF.

The V call is TRBV5-5, the J call TRBJ2-2; 9 bases agree with TRBD1. Trimming removed 4 bases from V and 7 bases from J; junction bases left unmatched: 8. Per germline, CDR1 SGHKS and CDR2 YYEKEE (reference sequence). This CDR3 spans 15 amino acids. CDR3 nucleotides: TGTGCCAGCAGCGGGGGGACAGGGAATATCGGGGAGCTGTTTTTT. Its translation is CASSGGTGNIGELFF.

This clone was counted a single time. The CDR3 bases are TGTGCCAGCAGCTTCACTAGCGGGGGCCAATACGAGCAGTACTTC. Protein sequence: CASSFTSGGQYEQYF. V and J are TRBV5-5 and TRBJ2-7; 11 positions agree with TRBD2. From germline, CDR1 is SGHKS and CDR2 YYEKEE (reference sequence). The CDR3 extends over 15 amino acids. J lost 4 bases, V lost 2 bases, and 5 bases had no gene match.

The rearrangement joins TRBV7-9 to TRBJ2-2; 11 bases match TRBD1. J was trimmed by 5 bases and V by 5 bases; bases with no gene match: 7. CDR1 SEHNR and CDR2 FQNEAQ come from the germline V gene (reference sequence). There are 16 residues in the CDR3. DNA of the CDR3: TGTGCCAGCAGCCATGCCCGGGACAGGGGGACCGGGGAGCTGTTTTTT. It encodes CASSHARDRGTGELFF.

The chain has TRBV19 and TRBJ1-1, with TRBD1 matching 9 bases. The germline V gene has CDR1 LNHDA and CDR2 SQIVND (reference sequence). Trimming cost V 3 bases and J 4 bases; bases outside gene matches: 9. The CDR3 is made up of 16 amino acids. The CDR3 nucleotides read TGTGCCAGTAGTATTAGGGGACAGGGCAGATTCACTGAAGCTTTCTTT. It yields the protein CASSIRGQGRFTEAFF. Drawing the rest from reference TRBV19 and TRBJ1-1, the complete variable domain is DGGITQSPKYLFRKEGQNVTLSCEQNLNHDAMYWYRQDPGQGLRLIYYSQIVNDFQKGDIAEGYSVSREKKESFPLTVTSAQKNPTAFYLCASSIRGQGRFTEAFFGQGTRLTVV.

The rearrangement uses TRBV7-3 and TRBJ2-1, with TRBD2 matching 10 bases. The CDR3 extends over 14 amino acids. The trim removed 5 bases at V and 6 bases at J, leaving 4 bases unmatched. Germline loops: CDR1 SGHTA, CDR2 FQGTGA. The DNA of the CDR3 is TGTGCCAGCAGCCCGGGGACTAGCGTCAATGAGCAGTTCTTC. This sequence encodes CASSPGTSVNEQFF.

This clone appeared a single time. The chain has TRBV18 and TRBJ2-5; the D gene is possibly TRBD2 (5 bases). This CDR3 comprises 15 residues. The ends were cut back, 6 bases at V and 0 bases at J, with 14 bases in the middle. CDR1 and CDR2 from the germline V gene are KGHSH and LQKENI. CDR3 region: CASSPREGNQETQYF. CDR3 coding DNA: TGTGCCAGCTCCCCCCGGGAAGGAAACCAAGAGACCCAGTACTTC. The full variable domain, completed using reference TRBV18 and TRBJ2-5, is NAGVMQNPRHLVRRRGQEARLRCSPMKGHSHVYWYRQLPEEGLKFMVYLQKENIIDESGMPKERFSAEFPKEGPSILRIQQVVRGDSAAYFCASSPREGNQETQYFGPGTRLLVL.